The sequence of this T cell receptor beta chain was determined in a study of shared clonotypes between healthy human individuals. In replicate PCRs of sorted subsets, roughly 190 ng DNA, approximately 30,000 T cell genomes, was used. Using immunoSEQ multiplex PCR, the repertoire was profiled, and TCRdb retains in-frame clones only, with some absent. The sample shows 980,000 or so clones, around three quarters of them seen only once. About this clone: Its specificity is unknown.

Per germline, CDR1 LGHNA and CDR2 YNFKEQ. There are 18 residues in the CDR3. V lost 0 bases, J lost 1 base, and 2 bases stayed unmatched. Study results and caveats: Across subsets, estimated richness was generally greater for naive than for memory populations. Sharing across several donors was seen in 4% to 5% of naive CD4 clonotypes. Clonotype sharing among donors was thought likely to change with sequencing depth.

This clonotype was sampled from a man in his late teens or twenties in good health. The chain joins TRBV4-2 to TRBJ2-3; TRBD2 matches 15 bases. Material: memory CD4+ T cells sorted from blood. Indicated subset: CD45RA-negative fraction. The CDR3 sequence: CASSQDRTSGGGTDTQYF. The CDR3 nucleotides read TGTGCCAGCAGCCAAGATCGGACTAGCGGGGGGGGCACAGATACGCAGTATTTT.